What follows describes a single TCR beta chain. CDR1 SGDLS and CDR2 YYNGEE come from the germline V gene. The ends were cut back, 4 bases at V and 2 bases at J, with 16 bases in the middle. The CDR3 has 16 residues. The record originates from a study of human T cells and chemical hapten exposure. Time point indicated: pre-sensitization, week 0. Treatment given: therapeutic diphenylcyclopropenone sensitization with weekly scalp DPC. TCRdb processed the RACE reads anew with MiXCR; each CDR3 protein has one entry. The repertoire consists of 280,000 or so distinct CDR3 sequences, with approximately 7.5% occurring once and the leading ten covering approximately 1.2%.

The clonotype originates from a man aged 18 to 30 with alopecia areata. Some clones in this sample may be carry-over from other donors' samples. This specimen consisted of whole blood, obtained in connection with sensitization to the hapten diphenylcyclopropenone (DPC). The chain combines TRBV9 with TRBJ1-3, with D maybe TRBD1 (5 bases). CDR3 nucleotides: TGTGCCAGCAGCAAAGACAGAGGGTCCCCTGGAAACACCATATATTTT. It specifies CASSKDRGSPGNTIYF.